What follows is one TCR beta chain and its context. Its antigen is not yet known. Base quality data are lacking; no much larger clone is found one base away. This specimen belongs to a study of cytomegalovirus exposure and HLA in healthy donors (dated by TCRdb to about 2017). In terms of the full investigation: In an earlier analysis of fewer than 750 of the donors, 250 to 300 Gb of sequence data and roughly 100 million unique TCR beta sequences from approximately 180 million T cells were reported. An earlier analysis of some 600 of the donors applied high-throughput TCR beta sequencing to assess whether each TCR beta V gene segment acted as functional or pseudogenic. Because of strong linkage in the cohort, four or five DR-DQ haplotypes were treated as single units for association and clustering. All discovery cohort repertoires had been generated using a single sequencing platform. The number of typed donors differed by locus: roughly 629-630 for A, B, C, DRB1 and DQB1; 500 to 550 for DQA1; some 610 for DPA1; and some 430 for DPB1. Donor age, sex, ethnicity and CMV serostatus were compiled alongside the repertoire data. The aim of the study was to test whether cataloging public T cell receptors could identify signatures of past pathogen exposure. In the later analysis, no new phenotypic data were used to find candidate immune exposures; instead, reliance was placed on TCR beta sequences and their occurrence across donors. The genetic ancestry cluster associated with self-reported Caucasian donors included 81% of the 350 to 500 genotyped donors. Among roughly 400 genotyped donors of the cohort, an average of roughly 240,000 unique TCR beta nucleotide sequences were sequenced per donor, around 18% of them non-productive. HLA typing included class I and class II loci at four-digit resolution. Genome-wide SNP genotypes for about three fifths of the roughly 670 donors were used in a later genetic analysis, which treated that subset as a discovery cohort. Besides the first cohort of 550 to 750 subjects, a separate validation cohort made up of over 95 different subjects was used. The study used immunosequencing to profile the T cell repertoires of 670 or so subjects and linked those repertoires to cytomegalovirus serostatus. The study combined high-throughput TCR immunosequencing, statistical association of individual TCRs with disease status, and machine learning to predict cytomegalovirus infection status. An early release that covered 500 to 800 HLA-typed donors contained approximately 290 gigabases of sequencing data and around 85 million unique TCR sequences. A later analysis re-analyzed previously published TCR beta repertoires from hundreds of donors and added high-resolution HLA genotyping to study TCR occurrence patterns. Points the paper makes about the study in general: A further reported finding was that TCR beta sequences accurately predicted the HLA-A and HLA-B alleles for most subjects in the first cohort. Three of the identified cytomegalovirus-associated TCR beta chains were confirmed in vitro to be specific for cytomegalovirus antigens. When HLA alleles, especially DR and DQ, strongly co-occurred, attributing TCR associations to individual alleles was difficult. Because HLA typing was missing for some donors at each locus, association tests included only the typed subset. The only immune exposure information available for the cohort was CMV serostatus. The authors suggested that the approach could potentially be generalized to other disease states and immunological phenotypes. Because counts were too low, fewer than 20 rarely observed V segments, including chromosome 9 orphons, were excluded from the earlier analysis of a few hundred of the donors. A later genetic analysis associated a missense DCLRE1C variant with V-gene and J-gene trimming of TCR beta chains, and an independent cohort replicated the association. In an earlier analysis of 587 of the donors, most TCR beta V segments appeared in productive rearrangements about 87% or about 30% of the time, broadly matching IMGT annotations. Because the 87-base-pair reads could not distinguish some IMGT-functional V segments, including TRBV6-2 and TRBV6-3, those segments were excluded. While some public TCRs were present in many individuals, most TCR sequences turned up only very rarely across donors. A later analysis found that HLA-associated TCR beta chains were more clonally expanded and had lower generation probabilities than equally common non-associated chains. The presence/absence analyses assumed that sequencing depth was roughly uniform across donors, and that assumption may not be true. According to a later analysis, parvovirus B19, influenza, CMV and Epstein-Barr virus appeared linked to several top co-occurrence clusters. In a later genetic analysis, fewer N-insertions in productive TCRs were reported among donors in an Asian-associated ancestry cluster than the roughly 700-donor mean. The sequencing pipeline was judged likely to have produced a cluster of highly shared sequence variants as a technical artifact. A later analysis associated around 16,000 TCR beta sequences with specific HLA alleles at a false discovery rate of 0.05. A total of 164 TCR beta chains were listed by the study as associated with cytomegalovirus. Correlated functional status among segregating V segments might be attributable to linkage disequilibrium, but an unknown experimental factor could not be ruled out. The classifier was reported to diagnose cytomegalovirus status with high specificity and sensitivity in both the original cohort and the validation cohort. In a later analysis, the rate of TCR association differed among HLA loci, with DRB1 alleles having the most associated TCRs and HLA-C alleles having the fewest. A later analysis found that most CMV-associated TCR beta chains appeared HLA-restricted, with HLA associations seemingly driven largely by CMV exposure. In this cohort, only TCR beta chains were sequenced, and detectable features were limited by the absence of alpha or paired-chain data.

From a lookup of the germline V gene (reference sequence), CDR1 and CDR2 are SEHNR and FQNEAQ. V trim: 5 bases; J trim: 4 bases; unmatched bases: 11. CDR3 length: 15 amino acids, cysteine to phenylalanine. Only the CDR3 DNA stays, 45 bases, in frame from base 1. Libraries were prepared through the immunoSEQ multiplex PCR assay. For the multiplex PCR, a mixture combining 60 forward primers for TCR Vbeta segments and 13 reverse primers for TCR Jbeta segments was used. The CDR3 region of rearranged TCR beta genes was amplified from genomic DNA with a multiplex PCR assay. The amplified TCR beta libraries were sequenced on the Illumina HiSeq System as 87-base-pair reads. The authors' pipeline ran thus. A later analysis counted approximately 84 million unique TCR beta chains across the 600 to 850 repertoires, and around 12 million of these chains were shared by at least two donors. A nearest-neighbor algorithm error-corrected the raw reads and collapsed the reads into unique sequences, merging closely related sequences to remove PCR and sequencing errors. To assign V, D and J gene segments, CDR3 sequences were aligned to IMGT reference sequences. For a sequence to be retained, at least a six-nucleotide match to both a V gene segment and a J gene segment was required. A rearrangement counted as productive if the CDR3 had no stop codons and remained in frame with V and J, and every other rearrangement counted as non-productive. Following IMGT convention, CDR3 was defined as the stretch from the second conserved V-encoded cysteine up to the conserved J-encoded phenylalanine. The earlier analysis of some 550 of the donors excluded any sequence lacking an unambiguous match to a single V gene segment. In an earlier analysis of some 590 of the donors, a V segment was called functional when productive rearrangements were above 56.7%, and segregating when the standard deviation between donors exceeded 5%. A statistical classification framework was developed to diagnose cytomegalovirus status using the catalog of TCR beta chain sequences. In a later analysis, V and J genes were assigned by comparing TCR nucleotide sequences against IMGT/GENE-DB human TR gene sequences. In a later analysis, CDR3 sequences and most-parsimonious VDJ recombination scenarios were assigned using the TCRdist pipeline. A later analysis defined each TCR beta chain by its CDR3 amino acid sequence plus V-gene family, and excluded reads lacking a unique V-gene family. To address suspected cross-contamination and a sequencing artifact, a later analysis removed 592 highly shared, low-generation-probability nucleotide sequences. In a later analysis, a clonal expansion index for each public chain was calculated from normalized within-repertoire ranks of inferred template counts. Generation probabilities in a later analysis came from a VDJ recombination model fitted to out-of-frame rearrangements, and those results were checked against IGoR. Hypergeometric tests were used in a later analysis to score TCR-TCR, TCR-HLA and TCR-CMV co-occurrence, with a repertoire-size bias correction applied to the TCR pairs. False discovery rates were estimated in a later analysis by permuting HLA or CMV assignments 20 times. A later analysis grouped co-occurring TCRs with DBSCAN, adding TCRdist sequence similarity when clustering within HLA-allele-positive subsets. For co-occurrence clustering, repertoires with fewer than 30,000 or more than 120,000 public chains were excluded, along with about five repertoires with anomalous nucleotide sharing. Drawn from immuneACCESS, this table holds only the in-frame rearrangements with V and J called that TCRdb kept. Clones are partly lost; checked studies trace under half to an unresolved V gene and leave the rest unexplained. V and J calls and clone size are as listed in that table; D and trimming were resolved from the DNA. Present in this sample are some 130,000 clones, approximately 90% of which were seen just once. Clones ranked in the top ten supply 4% to 6.5% of the sample.

The cohort was made up of about 670 healthy bone marrow donors. At the time of sampling, all cohort members were nominally healthy, though unrecorded immune exposures were likely present. The donor was CMV seronegative and belonged to the group of several hundred seronegative cohort members. A peripheral blood sample was provided by each donor, and peripheral blood mononuclear cells were used for TCR beta sequencing. Genomic DNA extraction from the blood cell samples was performed with the Qiagen DNeasy Blood Extraction Kit. The specimen sequenced was PBMCs. The sequence derives from a woman in her thirties in good health and CMV-seronegative. The V and J genes are TRBV7-9 and TRBJ2-7; 7 bases in between match TRBD1. The nucleotides are TGTGCCAGCAGCACCAGGGGACAGAACAAGTACGAGCAGTACTTC. Its product reads: CASSTRGQNKYEQYF.